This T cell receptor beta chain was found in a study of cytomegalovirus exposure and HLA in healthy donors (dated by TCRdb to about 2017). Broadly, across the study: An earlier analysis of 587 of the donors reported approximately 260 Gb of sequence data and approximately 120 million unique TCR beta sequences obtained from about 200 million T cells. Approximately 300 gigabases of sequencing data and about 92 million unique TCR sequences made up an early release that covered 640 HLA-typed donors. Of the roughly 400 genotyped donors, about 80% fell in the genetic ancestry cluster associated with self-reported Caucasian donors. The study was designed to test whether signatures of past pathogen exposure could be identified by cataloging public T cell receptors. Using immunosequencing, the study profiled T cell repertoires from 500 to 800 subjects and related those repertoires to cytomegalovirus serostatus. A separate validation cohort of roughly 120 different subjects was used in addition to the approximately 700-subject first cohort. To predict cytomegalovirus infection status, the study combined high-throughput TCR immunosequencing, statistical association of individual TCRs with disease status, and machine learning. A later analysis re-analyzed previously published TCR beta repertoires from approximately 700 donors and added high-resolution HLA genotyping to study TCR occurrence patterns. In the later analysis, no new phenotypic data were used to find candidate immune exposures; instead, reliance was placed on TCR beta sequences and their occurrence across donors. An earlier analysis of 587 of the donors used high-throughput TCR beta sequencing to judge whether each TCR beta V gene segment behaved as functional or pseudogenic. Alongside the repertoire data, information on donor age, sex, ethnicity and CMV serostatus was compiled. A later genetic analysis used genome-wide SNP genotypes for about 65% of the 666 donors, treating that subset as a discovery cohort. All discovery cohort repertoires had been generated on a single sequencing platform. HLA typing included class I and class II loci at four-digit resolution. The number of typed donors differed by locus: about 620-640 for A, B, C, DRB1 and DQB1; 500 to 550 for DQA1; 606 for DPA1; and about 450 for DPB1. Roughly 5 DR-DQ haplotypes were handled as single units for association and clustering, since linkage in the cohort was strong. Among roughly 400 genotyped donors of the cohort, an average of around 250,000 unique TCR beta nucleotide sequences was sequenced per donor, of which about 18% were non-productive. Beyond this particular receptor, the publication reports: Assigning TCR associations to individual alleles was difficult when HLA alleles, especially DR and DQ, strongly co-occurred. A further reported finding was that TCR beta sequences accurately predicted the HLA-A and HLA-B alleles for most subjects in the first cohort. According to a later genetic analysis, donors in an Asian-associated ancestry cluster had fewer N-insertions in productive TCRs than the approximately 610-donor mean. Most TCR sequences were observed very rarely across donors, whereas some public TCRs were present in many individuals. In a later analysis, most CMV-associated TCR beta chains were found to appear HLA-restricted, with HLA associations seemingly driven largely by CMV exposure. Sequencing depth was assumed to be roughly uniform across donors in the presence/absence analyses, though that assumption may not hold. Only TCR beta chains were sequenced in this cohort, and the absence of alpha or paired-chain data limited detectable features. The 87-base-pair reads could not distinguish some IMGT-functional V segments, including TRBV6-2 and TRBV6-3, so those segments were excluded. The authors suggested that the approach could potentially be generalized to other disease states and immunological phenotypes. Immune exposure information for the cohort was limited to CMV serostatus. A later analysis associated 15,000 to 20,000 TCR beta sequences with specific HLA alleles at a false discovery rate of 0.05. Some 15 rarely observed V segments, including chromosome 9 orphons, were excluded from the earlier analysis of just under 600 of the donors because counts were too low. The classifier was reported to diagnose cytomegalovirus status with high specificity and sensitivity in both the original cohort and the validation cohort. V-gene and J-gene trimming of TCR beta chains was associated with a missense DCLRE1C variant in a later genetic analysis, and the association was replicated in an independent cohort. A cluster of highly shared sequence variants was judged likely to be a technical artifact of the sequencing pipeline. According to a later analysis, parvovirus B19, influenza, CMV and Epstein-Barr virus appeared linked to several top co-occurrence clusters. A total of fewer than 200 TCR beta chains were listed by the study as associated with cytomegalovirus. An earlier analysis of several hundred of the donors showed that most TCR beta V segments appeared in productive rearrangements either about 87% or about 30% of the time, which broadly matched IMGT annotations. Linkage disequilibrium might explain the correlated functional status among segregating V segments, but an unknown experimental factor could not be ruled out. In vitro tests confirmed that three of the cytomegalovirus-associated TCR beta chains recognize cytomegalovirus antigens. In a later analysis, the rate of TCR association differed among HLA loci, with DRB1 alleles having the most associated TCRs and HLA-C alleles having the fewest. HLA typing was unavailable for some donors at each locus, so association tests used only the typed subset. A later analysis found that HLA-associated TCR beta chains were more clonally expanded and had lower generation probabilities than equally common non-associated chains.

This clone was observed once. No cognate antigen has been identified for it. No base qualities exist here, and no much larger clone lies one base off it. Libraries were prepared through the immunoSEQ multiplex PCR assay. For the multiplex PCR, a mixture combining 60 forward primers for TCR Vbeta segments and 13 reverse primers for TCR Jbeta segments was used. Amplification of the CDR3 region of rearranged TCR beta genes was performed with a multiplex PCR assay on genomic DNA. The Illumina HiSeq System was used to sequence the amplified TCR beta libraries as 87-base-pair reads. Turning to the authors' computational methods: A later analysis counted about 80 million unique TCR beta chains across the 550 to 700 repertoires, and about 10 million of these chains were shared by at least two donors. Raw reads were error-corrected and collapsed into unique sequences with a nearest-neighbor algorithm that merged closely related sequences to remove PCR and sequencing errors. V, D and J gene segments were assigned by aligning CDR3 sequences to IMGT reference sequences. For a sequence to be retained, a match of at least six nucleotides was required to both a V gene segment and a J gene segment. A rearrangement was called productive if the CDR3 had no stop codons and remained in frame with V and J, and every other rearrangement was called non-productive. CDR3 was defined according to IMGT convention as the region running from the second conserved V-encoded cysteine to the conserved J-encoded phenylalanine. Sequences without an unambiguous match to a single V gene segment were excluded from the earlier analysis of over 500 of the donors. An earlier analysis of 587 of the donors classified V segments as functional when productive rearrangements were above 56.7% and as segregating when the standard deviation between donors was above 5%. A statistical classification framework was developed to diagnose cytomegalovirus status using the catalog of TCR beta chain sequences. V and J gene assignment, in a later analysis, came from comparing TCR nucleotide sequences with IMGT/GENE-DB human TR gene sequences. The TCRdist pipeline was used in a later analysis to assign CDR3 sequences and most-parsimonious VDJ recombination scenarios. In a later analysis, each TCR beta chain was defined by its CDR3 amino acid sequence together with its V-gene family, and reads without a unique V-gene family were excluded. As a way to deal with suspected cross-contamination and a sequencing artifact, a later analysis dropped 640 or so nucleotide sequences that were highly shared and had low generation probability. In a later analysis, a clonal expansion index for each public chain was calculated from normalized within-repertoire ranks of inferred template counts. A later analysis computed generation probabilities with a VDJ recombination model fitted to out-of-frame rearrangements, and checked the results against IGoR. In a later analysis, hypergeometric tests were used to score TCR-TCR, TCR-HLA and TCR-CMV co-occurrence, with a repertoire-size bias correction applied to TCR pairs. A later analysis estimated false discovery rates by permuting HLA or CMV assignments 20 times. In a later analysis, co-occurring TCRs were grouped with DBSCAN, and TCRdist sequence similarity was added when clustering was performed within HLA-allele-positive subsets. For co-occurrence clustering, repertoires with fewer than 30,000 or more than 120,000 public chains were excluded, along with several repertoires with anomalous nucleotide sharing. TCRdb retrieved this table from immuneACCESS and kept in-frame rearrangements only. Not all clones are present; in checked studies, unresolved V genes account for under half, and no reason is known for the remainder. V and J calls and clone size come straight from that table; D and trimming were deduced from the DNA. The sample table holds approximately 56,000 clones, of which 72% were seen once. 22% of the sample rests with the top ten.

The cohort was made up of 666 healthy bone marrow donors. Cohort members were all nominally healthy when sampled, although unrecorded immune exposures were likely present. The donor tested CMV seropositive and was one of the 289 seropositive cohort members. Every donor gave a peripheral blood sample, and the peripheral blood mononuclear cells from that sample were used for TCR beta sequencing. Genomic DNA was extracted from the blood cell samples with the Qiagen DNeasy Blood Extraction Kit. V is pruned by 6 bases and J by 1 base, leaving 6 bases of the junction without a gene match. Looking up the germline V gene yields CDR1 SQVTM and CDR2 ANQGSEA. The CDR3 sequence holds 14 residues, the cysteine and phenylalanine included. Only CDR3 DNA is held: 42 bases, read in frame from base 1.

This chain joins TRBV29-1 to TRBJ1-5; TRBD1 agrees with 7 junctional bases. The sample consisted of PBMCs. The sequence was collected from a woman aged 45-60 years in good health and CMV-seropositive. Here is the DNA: TGCAGCGTCGGAGGGGGCGGGAGCAATCAGCCCCAGCATTTT. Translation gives CSVGGGGSNQPQHF. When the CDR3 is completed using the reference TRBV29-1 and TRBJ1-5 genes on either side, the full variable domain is SAVISQKPSRDICQRGTSLTIQCQVDSQVTMMFWYRQQPGQSLTLIATANQGSEATYESGFVIDKFPISRPNLTFSTLTVSNMSPEDSSIYLCSVGGGGSNQPQHFGDGTRLSIL.